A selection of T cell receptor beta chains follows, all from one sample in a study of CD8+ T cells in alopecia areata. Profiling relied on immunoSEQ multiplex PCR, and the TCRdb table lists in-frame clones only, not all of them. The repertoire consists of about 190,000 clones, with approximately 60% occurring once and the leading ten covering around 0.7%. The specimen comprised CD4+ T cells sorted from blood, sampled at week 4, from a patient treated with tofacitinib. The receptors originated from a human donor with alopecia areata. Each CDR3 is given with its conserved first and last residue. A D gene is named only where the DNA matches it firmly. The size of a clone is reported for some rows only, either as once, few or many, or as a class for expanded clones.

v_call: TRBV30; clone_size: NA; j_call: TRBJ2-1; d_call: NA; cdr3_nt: TGTGCCTGGAGTAGGGGCAATGAGCAGTTCTTC; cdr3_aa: CAWSRGNEQFF
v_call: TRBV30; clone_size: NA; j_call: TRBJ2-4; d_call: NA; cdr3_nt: TGTGCCTGGAGTATAGGGGGGTTGAACATTCAGTACTTC; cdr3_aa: CAWSIGGLNIQYF
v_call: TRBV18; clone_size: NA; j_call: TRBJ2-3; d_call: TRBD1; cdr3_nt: TGTGCCAGCTCACCGGGACAGGGAGGCACAGATACGCAGTATTTT; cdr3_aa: CASSPGQGGTDTQYF
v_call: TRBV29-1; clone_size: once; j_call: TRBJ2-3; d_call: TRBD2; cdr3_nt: TGCAGCGTTGAAGTATTAGGACTAGCGGGCGGAGATACGCAGTATTTT; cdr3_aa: CSVEVLGLAGGDTQYF
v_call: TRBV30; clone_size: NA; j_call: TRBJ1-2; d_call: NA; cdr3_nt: TGTGCCTGGGGGGAGGGAAACTATGGCTACACCTTC; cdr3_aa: CAWGEGNYGYTF
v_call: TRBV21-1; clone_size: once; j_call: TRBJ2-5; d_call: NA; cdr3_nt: TGTGCCAGCAGTTCCCTAGCGGACCGAAAAGAGACCCAGTACTTC; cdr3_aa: CASSSLADRKETQYF
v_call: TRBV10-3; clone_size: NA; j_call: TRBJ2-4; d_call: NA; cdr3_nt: TGTGCCATCAGTGAGACCCTAAACATTCAGTACTTC; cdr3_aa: CAISETLNIQYF
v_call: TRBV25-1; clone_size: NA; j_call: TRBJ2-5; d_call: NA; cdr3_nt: TGTGCCAGCAGTGAATCCGGCAGGGGGGGCGGAGAGACCCAGTACTTC; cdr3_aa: CASSESGRGGGETQYF
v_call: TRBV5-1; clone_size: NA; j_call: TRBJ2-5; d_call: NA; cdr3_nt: TGCGCCAGCAGCTTAGAAGGGGAATGGTGGGAGACCCAGTACTTC; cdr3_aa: CASSLEGEWWETQYF
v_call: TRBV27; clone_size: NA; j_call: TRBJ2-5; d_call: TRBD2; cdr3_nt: TGTGCCAGCAGTTCCATCGGGACTAGCGGGGTATTGGGGGGGGAGACCCAGTACTTC; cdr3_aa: CASSSIGTSGVLGGETQYF
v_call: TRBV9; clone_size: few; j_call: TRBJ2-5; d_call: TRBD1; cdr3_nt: TGTGCCAGCAGCCCAACGGACAGGCGGGAGACCCAGTACTTC; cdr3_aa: CASSPTDRRETQYF
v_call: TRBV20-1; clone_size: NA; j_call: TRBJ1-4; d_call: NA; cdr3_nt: TGCAGTGCTTACAGGGTGTCTCAACTGTTTTTT; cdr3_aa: CSAYRVSQLFF
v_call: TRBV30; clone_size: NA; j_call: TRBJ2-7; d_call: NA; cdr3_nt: TGTGCCTGGAGTGTAGCGTACGAGCAGTACTTC; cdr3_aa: CAWSVAYEQYF
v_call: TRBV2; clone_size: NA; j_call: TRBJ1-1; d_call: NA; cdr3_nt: TGTGCCAGCAGTGAGAGGCAGGGGAACACTGAAGCTTTCTTT; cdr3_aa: CASSERQGNTEAFF
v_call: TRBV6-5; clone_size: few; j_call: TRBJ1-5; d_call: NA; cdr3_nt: TGTGCCAGCAGCAATACAGGGCCCCATCAGCCCCAGCATTTT; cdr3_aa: CASSNTGPHQPQHF
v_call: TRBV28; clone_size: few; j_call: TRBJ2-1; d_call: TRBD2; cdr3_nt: TGTGCCAGCAGTTTGCCCTCCCCGGGACTAGGTGGAGGTGAGCAGTTCTTC; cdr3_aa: CASSLPSPGLGGGEQFF
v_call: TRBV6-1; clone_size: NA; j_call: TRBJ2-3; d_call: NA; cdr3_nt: TGTGCCAGCAGTGCAGTAGTGGCAGCCCTAGATACGCAGTATTTT; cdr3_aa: CASSAVVAALDTQYF
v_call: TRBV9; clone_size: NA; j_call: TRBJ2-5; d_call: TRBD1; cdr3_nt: TGTGCCAGCAGCCGAACAGGGGACAGGGTTCGGGAGACCCAGTACTTC; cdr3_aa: CASSRTGDRVRETQYF
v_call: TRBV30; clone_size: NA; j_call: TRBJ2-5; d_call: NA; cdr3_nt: TGTGCCTGGAGTTTTTCAGGGGAGACCCAGTACTTC; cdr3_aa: CAWSFSGETQYF
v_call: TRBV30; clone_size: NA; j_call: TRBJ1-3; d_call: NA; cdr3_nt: TGTGCCTGTGCTGGACGGGGCAGCTCTGGAAACACCATATATTTT; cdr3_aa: CACAGRGSSGNTIYF
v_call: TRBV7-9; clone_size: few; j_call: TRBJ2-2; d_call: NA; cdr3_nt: TGTGCCAGCAGCTTGAGGGCCGGGGAGCTGTTTTTT; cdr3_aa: CASSLRAGELFF
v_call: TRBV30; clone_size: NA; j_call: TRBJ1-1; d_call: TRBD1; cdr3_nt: TGTGCCTGGCGAATCTCGGACAGGAGGGCTTTCTTT; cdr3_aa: CAWRISDRRAFF
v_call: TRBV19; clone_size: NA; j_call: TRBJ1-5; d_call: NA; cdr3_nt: TGTGCCAGTAGAAAGACAGGCCTCAATCAGCCCCAGCATTTT; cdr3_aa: CASRKTGLNQPQHF
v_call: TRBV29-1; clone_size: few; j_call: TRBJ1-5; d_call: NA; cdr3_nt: TGCAGCGTTGCAGTCGAGAGCAATCAGCCCCAGCATTTT; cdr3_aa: CSVAVESNQPQHF
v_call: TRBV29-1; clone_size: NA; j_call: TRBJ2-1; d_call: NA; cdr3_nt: TGCAGCGTGGGGGTACATGAGCAGTTCTTC; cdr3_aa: CSVGVHEQFF
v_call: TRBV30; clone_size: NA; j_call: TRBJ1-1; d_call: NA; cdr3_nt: TGTGCCTGGAGCACATCTGGGAACACTGAAGCTTTCTTT; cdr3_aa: CAWSTSGNTEAFF
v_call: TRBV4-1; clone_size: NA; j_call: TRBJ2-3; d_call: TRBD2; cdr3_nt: TGCGCCAGCAGCCAAGGGACTAGCGGAGATACGCAGTATTTT; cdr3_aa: CASSQGTSGDTQYF
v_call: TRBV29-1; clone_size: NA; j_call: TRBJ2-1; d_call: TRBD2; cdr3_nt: TGCAGCGTTCCCGCTCTCGATCGGCCTAGCGGGAGGGCTTCGAGGAATGAGCAGTTCTTC; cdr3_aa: CSVPALDRPSGRASRNEQFF
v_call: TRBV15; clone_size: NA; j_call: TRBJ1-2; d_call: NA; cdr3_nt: TGTGCCACCAGCAGAGACAGGGACGATGGCTACACCTTC; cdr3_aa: CATSRDRDDGYTF
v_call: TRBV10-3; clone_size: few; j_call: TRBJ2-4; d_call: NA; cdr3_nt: TGTGCCATCAGTGAGAGGGCTAGCGAAAACATTCAGTACTTC; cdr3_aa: CAISERASENIQYF
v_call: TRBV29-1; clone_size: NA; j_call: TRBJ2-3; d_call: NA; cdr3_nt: TGCAGCGTTGAAGGTTTGACAGATACGCAGTATTTT; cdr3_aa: CSVEGLTDTQYF
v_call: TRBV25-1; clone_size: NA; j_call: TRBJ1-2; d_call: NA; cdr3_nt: TGTGCCAGCAGTGAATTTGGCTATGGCTACACCTTC; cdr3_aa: CASSEFGYGYTF
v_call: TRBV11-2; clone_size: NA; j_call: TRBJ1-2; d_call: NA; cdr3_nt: TGTGCCAGCAGCTTAGACCTCGGGCCCCGGGGCTACACCTTC; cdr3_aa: CASSLDLGPRGYTF
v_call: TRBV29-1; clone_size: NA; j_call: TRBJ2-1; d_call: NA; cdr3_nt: TGCAGCGTTGAAGGGGGGATAGGAAACATCTCCTACAATGAGCAGTTCTTC; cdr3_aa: CSVEGGIGNISYNEQFF
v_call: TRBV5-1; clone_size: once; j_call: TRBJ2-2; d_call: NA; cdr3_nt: TGCGCCAGCAGCCGGAGGGCCGGTGGAGGGGAGCTGTTTTTT; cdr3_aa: CASSRRAGGGELFF
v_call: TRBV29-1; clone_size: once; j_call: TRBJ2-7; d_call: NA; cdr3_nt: TGCAGCGTTCAGGGCAGTTCGTACGAGCAGTACTTC; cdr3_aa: CSVQGSSYEQYF
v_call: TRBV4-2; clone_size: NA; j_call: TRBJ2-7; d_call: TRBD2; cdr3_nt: TGTGCCAGCAGCCCCCTGGCTAGCGGGAGCAACTACGAGCAGTACTTC; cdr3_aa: CASSPLASGSNYEQYF
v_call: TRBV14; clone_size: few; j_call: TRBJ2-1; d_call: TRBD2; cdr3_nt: TGTGCCAGCAGCCACCTTAGCGGGAGATTGATAGATGAGCAGTTCTTC; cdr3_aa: CASSHLSGRLIDEQFF
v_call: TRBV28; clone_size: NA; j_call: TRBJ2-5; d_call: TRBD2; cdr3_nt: TGTGCCAGTGGGGGGGAAGAGACCCAGTACTTC; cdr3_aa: CASGGEETQYF
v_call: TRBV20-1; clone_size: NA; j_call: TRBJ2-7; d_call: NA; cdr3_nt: TGCAGTGCTTGGACGGGAGAGCAGTACTTC; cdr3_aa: CSAWTGEQYF
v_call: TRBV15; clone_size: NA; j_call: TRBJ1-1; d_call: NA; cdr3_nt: TGTGCCACCAGCAGGGACACAAGCGCTACTGAAGCTTTCTTT; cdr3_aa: CATSRDTSATEAFF
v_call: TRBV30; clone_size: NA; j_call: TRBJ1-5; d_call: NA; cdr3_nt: TGTGCCTGGAGTGTTTTTTCGGATCAGCCCCAGCATTTT; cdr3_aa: CAWSVFSDQPQHF
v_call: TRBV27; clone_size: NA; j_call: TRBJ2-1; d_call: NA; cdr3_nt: TGTGCCAGCAGACCTTTGAGCGGCTCCTACAATGAGCAGTTCTTC; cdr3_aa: CASRPLSGSYNEQFF
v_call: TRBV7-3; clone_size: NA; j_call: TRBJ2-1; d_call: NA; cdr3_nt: TGTGCCAGCAGCCCAACCCCCGGCGGGTTCTACAATGAGCAGTTCTTC; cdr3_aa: CASSPTPGGFYNEQFF
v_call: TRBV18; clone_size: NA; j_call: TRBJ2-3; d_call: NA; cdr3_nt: TGTGCCAGCTCACGGGGGAAGGAGGATACGCAGTATTTT; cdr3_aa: CASSRGKEDTQYF
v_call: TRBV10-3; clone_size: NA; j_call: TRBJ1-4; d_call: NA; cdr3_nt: TGTGCCATCACCCGGGACCCCGAGGTGGCGGAACTGTTTTTT; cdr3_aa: CAITRDPEVAELFF
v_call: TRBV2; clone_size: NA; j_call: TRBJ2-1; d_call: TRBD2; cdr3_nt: TGTGCCACAGGACTAGCGCTCGTCAATGAGCAGTTCTTC; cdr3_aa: CATGLALVNEQFF
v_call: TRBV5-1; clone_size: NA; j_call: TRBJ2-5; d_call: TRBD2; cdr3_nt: TGCGCCAGCAGACGGGAGGACCAAGAGACCCAGTACTTC; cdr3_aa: CASRREDQETQYF
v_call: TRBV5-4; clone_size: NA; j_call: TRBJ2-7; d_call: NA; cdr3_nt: TGTGCCAGCAGCCGCAGGACGGGCCCGGGGGACGAGCAGTACTTC; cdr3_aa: CASSRRTGPGDEQYF
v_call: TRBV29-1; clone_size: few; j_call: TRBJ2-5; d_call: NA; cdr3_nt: TGCAGCGTGCGGAGGATTAGCGGTGAGACCCAGTACTTC; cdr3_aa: CSVRRISGETQYF
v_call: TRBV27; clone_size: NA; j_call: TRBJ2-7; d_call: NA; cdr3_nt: TGTGCCAGCAGTGGGGCTAGCGCGATTCCCTACGAGCAGTACTTC; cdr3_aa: CASSGASAIPYEQYF